This passage covers 31 T cell receptor beta chains from one sample sequenced in a study of memory CD4+ T cells and cytomegalovirus serostatus. The repertoire was sequenced with immunoSEQ multiplex PCR; TCRdb's copy has only in-frame clones and lacks some. The profile shows 55,000 or so clones, about four fifths of them singletons. The sort gate was single viable CD3+CD4+CD8-CD45RO+ cells for memory CD4+ T cells. The source material was memory CD4+ T cells from blood. The receptors here all came from an adult in good health and CMV-seropositive.

V gene TRBV6-5 combines with J gene TRBJ1-1, with 7 bases identical to TRBD1. The length of the CDR3 is 15 residues. Germline V gene lookup returns CDR1 MNHEY and CDR2 SVGAGI. Trimming cost V 5 bases and J 2 bases; bases outside gene matches: 8. This chain's CDR3 is CASSRPGQLNTEAFF. Here the CDR3 DNA reads TGTGCCAGCAGTCGCCCGGGACAGTTAAACACTGAAGCTTTCTTT.

The CDR3 is CASSSISGNTGELFF. The CDR3 DNA reads TGTGCCAGCAGCTCAATTAGCGGAAACACCGGGGAGCTGTTTTTT. The chain has TRBV7-2 and TRBJ2-2; D is perhaps TRBD2 (6 bases). The CDR3 runs 15 residues. Trimming left V 4 bases short and J 2 bases short, with 11 bases between. Germline lookup yields CDR1 SGHTA and CDR2 FQGNSA.

The chain has TRBV18 and TRBJ2-1; D could derive from TRBD1 or TRBD2 (5 bases each). The CDR3 has 14 residues. CDR1 is KGHSH, CDR2 LQKENI, per germline. V was clipped by 3 bases and J by 9 bases, with 15 bases between them. DNA for the CDR3: TGTGCCAGCTCACCGGATCTAGGGGCGGGTGAGCAGTTCTTC. Its protein is CASSPDLGAGEQFF.

The CDR3 sequence: CASSSGPDSNEQFF. CDR3 coding DNA: TGTGCCAGCAGCTCCGGACCAGATAGCAATGAGCAGTTCTTC. The V and J genes are TRBV13 and TRBJ2-1; D remains unclear. CDR1 and CDR2 (germline): PRHDT, FYEKMQ (reference sequence). V was trimmed by 4 bases and J by 6 bases, leaving 13 bases between them. The CDR3 spans 14 residues.

The chain joins TRBV27 to TRBJ2-7, with 8 nucleotides matching TRBD1. The CDR3 consists of 15 residues. With V trimmed by 0 bases and J by 3 bases, 4 bases remained unmatched. Germline V gives CDR1 MNHEY, CDR2 SMNVEV (reference sequence). CDR3 bases: TGTGCCAGCAGTTTATCACAGGGGGGTCTCTACGAGCAGTACTTC. Residues: CASSLSQGGLYEQYF.

The chain links TRBV14 to TRBJ1-1, with D perhaps matching TRBD1 (5 bases). The V end lost 7 bases, the J end lost 4 bases, and 16 bases lay between the germline ends. CDR1 is SGHDN and CDR2 is FVKESK in the germline V gene. The length of the CDR3 is 14 residues. The CDR3 reads CASTSRQGATEAFF. CDR3 DNA: TGTGCCAGCACCTCTCGACAAGGGGCCACTGAAGCTTTCTTT. The full variable domain, its missing parts supplied by reference TRBV14 and TRBJ1-1, is EAGVTQFPSHSVIEKGQTVTLRCDPISGHDNLYWYRRVMGKEIKFLLHFVKESKQDESGMPNNRFLAERTGGTYSTLKVQPAELEDSGVYFCASTSRQGATEAFFGQGTRLTVV.

The chain uses TRBV7-2 and TRBJ1-3, with 7 positions matching TRBD1. J was trimmed by 2 bases and V by 5 bases; bases with no gene match: 6. CDR1 SGHTA and CDR2 FQGNSA come from the germline V gene. The CDR3 runs to 15 residues. Here the CDR3 reads CASSPPGGAGNTIYF. The CDR3 DNA reads TGTGCCAGCAGCCCCCCAGGGGGAGCTGGAAACACCATATATTTT. The entire variable domain, with the rest obtained from reference TRBV7-2 and TRBJ1-3, is as follows: GAGVSQSPSNKVTEKGKDVELRCDPISGHTALYWYRQSLGQGLEFLIYFQGNSAPDKSGLPSDRFSAERTGGSVSTLTIQRTQQEDSAVYLCASSPPGGAGNTIYFGEGSWLTVV.

The chain is built from TRBV6-4 and TRBJ2-7; D ambiguous. Germline V gives CDR1 MRHNA, CDR2 SNTAGT. This CDR3 region has 11 residues. The ends were cut back, 4 bases at V and 2 bases at J, with 3 bases in the middle. Written as DNA, the CDR3 is TGTGCCAGCAGTGGTGCCTACGAGCAGTACTTC. It encodes CASSGAYEQYF.

The chain joins TRBV6-1 to TRBJ1-2; possible D gene TRBD1, 6 bases. The CDR3 spans 14 residues. V lost 6 bases and J 0 bases, leaving 11 bases between the germline ends. Germline values: CDR1 MNHNS, CDR2 SASEGT. CDR3 sequence (DNA): TGTGCCAGCAGATTGGACAGAGCTAACTATGGCTACACCTTC. It codes for CASRLDRANYGYTF.

V is TRBV19 and J is TRBJ1-5, with TRBD1 matching over 8 bases. Germline V gene sequence: CDR1 LNHDA, CDR2 SQIVND (reference sequence). V was pared by 3 bases and J by 0 bases, with 1 base of the junction left unmatched. This CDR3 spans 15 amino acids. The CDR3 loop reads CASSIQGASNQPQHF. CDR3 sequence (DNA): TGTGCCAGTAGTATCCAGGGGGCTAGCAATCAGCCCCAGCATTTT.

The rearrangement joins TRBV20-1 to TRBJ1-1; D not certain. The germline V gene encodes CDR1 DFQATT and CDR2 SNEGSKA (reference sequence). This CDR3 has 11 amino acids. Trimming removed 1 base from V and 6 bases from J, with 6 bases in between. The CDR3 bases are TGCAGTGCTAGAGGGGCGGCTGAAGCTTTCTTT. It codes for CSARGAAEAFF.

The J gene is TRBJ1-1, the V gene TRBV29-1; 8 bases agree with TRBD1. The CDR3 consists of 12 residues. After removal of 6 bases from V and 8 bases from J, the junction contained 8 bases not matched to a gene. Germline loops: CDR1 SQVTM, CDR2 ANQGSEA. Written as DNA, the CDR3 is TGCAGCGTCGGGACAGGCTCGGGAGAAGCTTTCTTT. It yields the protein CSVGTGSGEAFF.

V gene TRBV6-4 combines with J gene TRBJ2-3; 8 positions match TRBD2. CDR3 length equals 15 residues. The V segment lost 5 bases and the J segment 3 bases; nucleotides outside the gene matches: 7. Germline V gives CDR1 MRHNA, CDR2 SNTAGT. CDR3 nucleotides: TGTGCCAGCAGTCTAAGCGGGGGCACTACAGATACGCAGTATTTT. Its translation: CASSLSGGTTDTQYF.

CDR3 residues: CASSPEREQYF. Here the CDR3 DNA reads TGTGCCAGCTCACCCGAGAGGGAGCAGTACTTC. The chain has TRBV18 and TRBJ2-7, with D hard to call. The CDR3 spans 11 residues. Trimming removed 3 bases from V and 7 bases from J, with 7 bases in between. Germline V gene data show CDR1 as KGHSH and CDR2 as LQKENI.

The chain carries TRBV18 and TRBJ1-5; 8 bases line up with TRBD1. The CDR3 is 16 amino acids. Looked up from germline, CDR1 is KGHSH and CDR2 is LQKENI. After removal of 2 bases from V and 0 bases from J, the junction contained 3 bases not matched to a gene. Here the CDR3 reads CASSPGTGNSNQPQHF. DNA of the CDR3: TGTGCCAGCTCACCAGGGACAGGCAATAGCAATCAGCCCCAGCATTTT.

This chain links TRBV27 with TRBJ1-2; no clear D gene. The CDR3 covers 15 residues. V lost 2 bases and J lost 6, with 16 bases in between. Germline V gives CDR1 MNHEY, CDR2 SMNVEV (reference sequence). The CDR3 nucleotides read TGTGCCAGCAGTTTAAGGTCCTCAACGGGCGATGGCTACACCTTC. It codes for CASSLRSSTGDGYTF.

The chain combines TRBV10-3 with TRBJ2-7; D perhaps matches TRBD2 (6 bases). From germline, CDR1 is ENHRY and CDR2 SYGVKD. There are 14 residues in the CDR3. V lost 7 bases and J 0 bases, leaving 13 bases between the germline ends. The CDR3 DNA sequence: TGTGCCATCAAGGAGGGCCATTCCTCCTACGAGCAGTACTTC. Protein product: CAIKEGHSSYEQYF.

The chain uses TRBV14 and TRBJ2-1, with D perhaps matching TRBD2 (5 bases). V dropped 0 bases and J dropped 4 bases, with 10 bases sitting between them. The CDR3 runs to 15 residues. Germline V gene sequence: CDR1 SGHDN, CDR2 FVKESK. CDR3 in DNA: TGTGCCAGCAGCCAAGATCGAGGACTTTACAATGAGCAGTTCTTC. Translation: CASSQDRGLYNEQFF.

This clone came up a few times. The chain is built from TRBV5-5 and TRBJ1-5; 7 nucleotides agree with TRBD1. There are 14 residues in the CDR3. The trim removed 4 bases at V and 6 bases at J, leaving 7 bases unmatched. Germline CDR1 reads SGHKS; CDR2 reads YYEKEE (reference sequence). CDR3 loop: CASSGTGVSQPQHF. In DNA, the CDR3 is TGTGCCAGCAGCGGAACAGGGGTTAGTCAGCCCCAGCATTTT.

The chain couples TRBV7-6 to TRBJ1-1; D not resolved. Germline-derived CDR1 and CDR2 are SGHVS and FNYEAQ. V was shortened by 1 base and J by 1 base, with 13 bases between the two germline ends. The CDR3 covers 16 residues. The CDR3 loop is CASSLGAALGNTEAFF. CDR3 DNA sequence: TGTGCCAGCAGCTTAGGTGCGGCGCTGGGGAACACTGAAGCTTTCTTT.

In nucleotides, the CDR3 is TGTGCCAGCAGACTGCGAGAGACCCAGTACTTC. Amino acids: CASRLRETQYF. The chain has TRBV2 and TRBJ2-5; D not certain. This CDR3 has 11 residues. Germline-derived CDR1 and CDR2 are SNHLY and FYNNEI. Trimming removed 6 bases at V and 4 bases at J, with 6 bases between. The whole variable domain, filled in from reference TRBV2 and TRBJ2-5, reads EPEVTQTPSHQVTQMGQEVILRCVPISNHLYFYWYRQILGQKVEFLVSFYNNEISEKSEIFDDQFSVERPDGSNFTLKIRSTKLEDSAMYFCASRLRETQYFGPGTRLLVL.

The CDR3 is CASSQGDYGYTF. The CDR3 region has the DNA TGTGCCAGCAGCCAGGGTGACTATGGCTACACCTTC. The gene calls are TRBV9 and TRBJ1-2; weak D call: TRBD1 (5 bases). This CDR3 region has 12 residues. Trimming took 4 bases from V and 3 from J, leaving 7 bases between them. Germline-derived CDR1 and CDR2 are SGDLS and YYNGEE.

CDR3 amino acids: CASSRSGNEQFF. The DNA of the CDR3 is TGTGCCAGCAGCCGCTCTGGGAATGAGCAGTTCTTC. V gene TRBV7-8 combines with J gene TRBJ2-1; unclear D gene. Deletions cut 5 bases from V and 7 bases from J, with 9 bases between. CDR1 and CDR2 from the germline V gene are SGHVS and FQNEAQ. The CDR3 is 12 amino acids.

In this sample, this clone turned up once. The rearrangement joins TRBV6-5 to TRBJ2-5; D unresolved. From germline, CDR1 is MNHEY and CDR2 SVGAGI. Trimming pared 4 bases from V and 7 bases from J, leaving 7 bases between. This CDR3 is 11 amino acids long. CDR3 coding DNA: TGTGCCAGCAGTTCATTGGGGACCCAGTACTTC. Its translation is CASSSLGTQYF.

V usage is TRBV7-2 and J usage is TRBJ1-2; weak D call: TRBD1 (6 bases). Germline V gene data show CDR1 as SGHTA and CDR2 as FQGNSA. Between the trimmed V and J ends, which lost 1 base and 4 bases, there was a span of 19 bases. The CDR3 is made up of 17 amino acids. The CDR3 protein is CASSLGGQLRVSYGYTF. CDR3 bases: TGTGCCAGCAGCTTAGGAGGACAGCTCAGAGTTTCCTATGGCTACACCTTC.

This chain joins TRBV19 and TRBJ2-7; 7 bases are shared with TRBD2. The CDR3 totals 15 residues. Germline loops: CDR1 LNHDA, CDR2 SQIVND (reference sequence). V was clipped by 1 base and J by 7 bases; unmatched bases: 10. CDR3 nucleotides: TGTGCCAGTAGTATAGCTGGCGGGAGTGCTTGGGAGCAGTACTTC. Protein sequence: CASSIAGGSAWEQYF.

This rearrangement joins TRBV7-8 to TRBJ1-4; no definite D call. Germline CDR1 and CDR2: SGHVS and FQNEAQ. The CDR3 length is 11 residues. The V and J ends lost 5 bases and 11 bases respectively, with 9 bases between them. CDR3: CASSDWEKLFF. As DNA, the CDR3 is TGTGCCAGCAGCGACTGGGAGAAACTGTTTTTT.

The chain has TRBV5-1 and TRBJ2-7; 9 nucleotides align to TRBD2. J was trimmed by 2 bases and V by 0 bases; bases with no gene match: 9. The germline gives CDR1 SGHRS, CDR2 YFSETQ. This CDR3 spans 17 amino acids. The CDR3 bases are TGCGCCAGCAGCTTGGGCCATGCTGGCGGGGGGGCCTACGAGCAGTACTTC. Its protein product is CASSLGHAGGGAYEQYF.

V gene TRBV30 combines with J gene TRBJ2-2, with D uncertain. Germline assignment: CDR1 GTSNPN and CDR2 SVGIG (reference sequence). There are 14 residues in the CDR3. V lost 2 bases to trimming and J lost 7 bases, with 14 bases between them. In nucleotides, the CDR3 is TGTGCCTGGAGTCCGCAGGTGCTCGGCGGGGAGCTGTTTTTT. Its protein product is CAWSPQVLGGELFF.

The gene calls are TRBV7-2 and TRBJ1-5; tentatively, D is TRBD1 (5 bases). V was shortened by 5 bases and J by 5 bases, with 16 bases between the two germline ends. This CDR3 has 15 amino acids. Germline-derived CDR1 and CDR2 are SGHTA and FQGNSA. The CDR3 DNA is TGTGCCAGCAGCCCCAAGTGGGGGATGGATCAGCCCCAGCATTTT. Translating gives CASSPKWGMDQPQHF. Full variable domain (remainder filled in from reference TRBV7-2 and TRBJ1-5): GAGVSQSPSNKVTEKGKDVELRCDPISGHTALYWYRQSLGQGLEFLIYFQGNSAPDKSGLPSDRFSAERTGGSVSTLTIQRTQQEDSAVYLCASSPKWGMDQPQHFGDGTRLSIL.

This chain connects TRBV29-1 to TRBJ2-7; no definite D call. The CDR3 spans 12 residues. Trimming cost V 5 bases and J 4 bases, with 12 bases left between them. In germline, CDR1 is SQVTM, CDR2 ANQGSEA. For the CDR3, the DNA is TGCAGCGTTTTCGGATCACGGTACGAGCAGTACTTC. This sequence encodes CSVFGSRYEQYF.